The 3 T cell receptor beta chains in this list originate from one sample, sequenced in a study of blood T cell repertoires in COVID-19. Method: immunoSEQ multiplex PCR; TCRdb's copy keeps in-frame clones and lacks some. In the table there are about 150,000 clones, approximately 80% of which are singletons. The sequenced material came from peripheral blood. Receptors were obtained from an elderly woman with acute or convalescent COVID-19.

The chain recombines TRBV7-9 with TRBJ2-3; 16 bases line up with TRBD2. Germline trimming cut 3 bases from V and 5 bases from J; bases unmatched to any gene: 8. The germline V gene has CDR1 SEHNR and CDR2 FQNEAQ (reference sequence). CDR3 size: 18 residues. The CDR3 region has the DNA TGTGCCAGCAGCTTCCCTGGGACTAGCGGGGGGGCGGTAGATACGCAGTATTTT. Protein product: CASSFPGTSGGAVDTQYF.

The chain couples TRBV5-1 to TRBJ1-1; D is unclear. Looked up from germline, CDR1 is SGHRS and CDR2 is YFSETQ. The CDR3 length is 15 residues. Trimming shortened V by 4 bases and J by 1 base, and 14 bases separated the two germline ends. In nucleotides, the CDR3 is TGCGCCAGCAGCCTAGGCCTCGGAGAGAACACTGAAGCTTTCTTT. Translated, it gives CASSLGLGENTEAFF.

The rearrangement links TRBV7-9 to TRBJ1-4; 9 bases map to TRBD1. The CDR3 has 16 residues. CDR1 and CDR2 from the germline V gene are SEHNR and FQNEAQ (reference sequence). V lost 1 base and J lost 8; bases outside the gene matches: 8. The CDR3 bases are TGTGCCAGCAGCTTAGGATTGGGACAGGGTCAGGAAAAACTGTTTTTT. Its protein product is CASSLGLGQGQEKLFF.